The 11 T cell receptor beta chains in this list originate from one sample, sequenced in a study of blood T cell repertoires in COVID-19. Repertoires were generated with immunoSEQ multiplex PCR, while TCRdb's copy carries only in-frame clones and drops some. The table records around 56,000 clones, 79% of them present only once. Material for sequencing was peripheral blood. The receptors stem from a man aged 60-69 years with acute or convalescent COVID-19.

The chain links TRBV5-1 to TRBJ2-1, with D hard to call. Trimming took 2 bases from V and 9 from J, leaving 12 bases between them. The CDR3 has 13 amino acids. Germline V gene sequence: CDR1 SGHRS, CDR2 YFSETQ. The CDR3 reads CASSLDTLGEQFF. CDR3 nucleotide sequence: TGCGCCAGCAGCTTAGACACCCTCGGTGAGCAGTTCTTC.

The V gene is TRBV2, the J gene TRBJ1-2; D may be TRBD1 (5 bases). With 3 bases removed from V and 0 bases from J, the gap between germline ends came to 8 bases. CDR3 length: 14 amino acids. CDR1 and CDR2 from the germline V gene are SNHLY and FYNNEI. CDR3 bases: TGTGCCAGCAGTGACGGCAGGGCTAACTATGGCTACACCTTC. Protein product: CASSDGRANYGYTF.

This chain uses TRBV11-3 with TRBJ2-7; the match to TRBD1 covers 9 bases. The V and J ends lost 1 base and 6 bases, in that order; junction bases with no gene match: 4. The germline gives CDR1 SGHNT, CDR2 YENEEA. This CDR3 contains 14 residues. CDR3 sequence: CASSLGQGVGEQYF. In nucleotides, the CDR3 is TGTGCCAGCAGCTTAGGACAGGGGGTAGGCGAGCAGTACTTC.

This chain connects TRBV21-1 to TRBJ1-4; no DNA check was done on the table's D call, TRBD1. TRBV21-1 is designated a pseudogene. The CDR3 has 16 residues. The CDR3 region is CASSKEGMTVNEKLFF. CDR3 DNA: TGTGCCAGCAGCAAAGAGGGGATGACTGTCAATGAAAAACTGTTTTTT.

Turning to this clone: The junction does not match germline at one end; this may be a read error. This sample includes further DNA sequences coding for the same CDR3. This chain joins TRBV5-1 and TRBJ1-2; no clear D. The germline V gene encodes CDR1 SGHRS and CDR2 YFSETQ. The CDR3 sequence is 14 residues long. In DNA, the CDR3 is TGCGCCAGCAGCTTGGGAACGGGCGGGTATGGCTATACCTTC. Translation gives CASSLGTGGYGYTF.

This chain connects TRBV24-1 to TRBJ2-5; 10 nucleotides align to TRBD1. The J segment lost 2 bases and the V segment lost 7 bases, leaving 12 bases of the junction unmatched. The CDR3 extends over 17 amino acids. Germline V gene lookup returns CDR1 KGHDR and CDR2 SFDVKD. This chain's CDR3 is CATSSSRDRGRQETQYF. The CDR3 DNA is TGTGCCACCAGCAGTTCCCGGGACAGGGGACGACAAGAGACCCAGTACTTC.

This clone was observed a few times. The gene calls are TRBV12-3 or TRBV12-4 and TRBJ2-3; D perhaps matches TRBD2 (5 bases). V gave up 8 bases and J gave up 4 bases, with 13 bases separating them. The CDR3 loop spans 13 amino acids. CDR3 coding DNA: TGTGCCAGCCGCTCCCGGGGATCAGATACGCAGTATTTT. This codes for CASRSRGSDTQYF.

This chain joins TRBV27 and TRBJ1-3, with 10 bases fitting TRBD1. Germline CDR1 and CDR2: MNHEY and SMNVEV (reference sequence). The CDR3 spans 15 residues. The trim removed 3 bases at V and 4 bases at J, leaving 3 bases unmatched. CDR3 DNA: TGTGCCAGCAGTTTGGGGACAGGGGAAGGAAACACCATATATTTT. Translated: CASSLGTGEGNTIYF.

This clone was seen once. The V and J genes are TRBV12-3 or TRBV12-4 and TRBJ1-1, with 7 bases identical to TRBD1. V was clipped by 4 bases and J by 4 bases; unmatched bases: 3. CDR3 length: 13 amino acids. CDR3 nucleotide sequence: TGTGCCAGCAGTTCCCACAGGGGCACTGAAGCTTTCTTT. This encodes CASSSHRGTEAFF.

The chain carries TRBV10-3 and TRBJ1-5; TRBD1 might be the D (5 bases). The CDR3 has 15 amino acids. The V end was cut by 3 bases, the J end by 8 bases, with 17 bases between. Germline V gene lookup returns CDR1 ENHRY and CDR2 SYGVKD. The CDR3 loop is CAISERGSNGEPQHF. Written as DNA, the CDR3 is TGTGCCATCAGTGAACGGGGGAGTAATGGGGAGCCCCAGCATTTT.

In its sample, this clone was seen a few times. The gene calls are TRBV5-1 and TRBJ1-4; D is unresolved. CDR1 SGHRS and CDR2 YFSETQ come from the germline V gene. Trimming left V 4 bases short and J 7 bases short, with 17 bases between. This CDR3 region has 15 residues. Here the CDR3 reads CASSPLQDGGEKLFF. DNA of the CDR3: TGCGCCAGCAGCCCCTTGCAGGATGGTGGTGAAAAACTGTTTTTT.